This T cell receptor (beta chain) is drawn from a study of early T cells in non-severe SARS-CoV-2 infection. Trimming at V came to 7 bases and at J to 7 bases, leaving 14 bases not matched to a gene. The length of the CDR3 is 14 residues. Germline CDR1 and CDR2: DFQATT and SNEGSKA (reference sequence). The sample holds many counts of this clonotype. As yet, its antigen is unknown. Findings of the study overall: Reliance on VDJdb matching favored anti-spike CD8 responses; private and CD4 specificities were missed.

TCRdb ran MiXCR on the 5' RACE reads and lists one entry per CDR3 protein. The sample lists around 60,000 distinct CDR3 sequences, roughly an eighth occurring once. The sequencing sample was made of whole blood. The TCR was taken from an adult who was a healthcare worker with PCR-confirmed SARS-CoV-2 infection or an uninfected control (not recorded which). This chain uses TRBV20-1 with TRBJ1-1; 8 bases agree with TRBD1. For the CDR3, the DNA is TGCAGTGTAAGGGTCTGGACAGGGAAAAATGAAGCTTTCTTT. Translated, it gives CSVRVWTGKNEAFF.